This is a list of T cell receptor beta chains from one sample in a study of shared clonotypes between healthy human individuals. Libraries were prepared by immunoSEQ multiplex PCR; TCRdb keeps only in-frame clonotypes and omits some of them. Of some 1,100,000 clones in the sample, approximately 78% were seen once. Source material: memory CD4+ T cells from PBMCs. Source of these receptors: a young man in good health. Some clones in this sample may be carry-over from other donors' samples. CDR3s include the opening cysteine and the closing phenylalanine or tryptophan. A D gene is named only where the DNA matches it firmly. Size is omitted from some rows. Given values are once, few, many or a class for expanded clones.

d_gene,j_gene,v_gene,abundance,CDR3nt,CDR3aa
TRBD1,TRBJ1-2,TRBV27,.,TGTGCCAGCAGACCCATGGACAGGGGGCACTACTATGGCTACACCTTC,CASRPMDRGHYYGYTF
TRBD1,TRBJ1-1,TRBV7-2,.,TGTGCCAGCAGCTTAGGCCCGGGACAGGGTGAAGCTTTCTTT,CASSLGPGQGEAFF
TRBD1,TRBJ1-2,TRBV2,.,TGTGCCAGCAGACTGACAGGGGGGAACTATGGCTACACCTTC,CASRLTGGNYGYTF
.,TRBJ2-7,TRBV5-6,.,TGTGCCAGCAGCTTGGGCAGTCTATATGAGCAGTACTTC,CASSLGSLYEQYF
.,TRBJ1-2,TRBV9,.,TGTGCCAGCAGCGTAGTTGGGCAGGGTGGCGGCTACACCTTC,CASSVVGQGGGYTF
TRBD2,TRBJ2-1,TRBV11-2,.,TGTGCCAGCAGCCCCCGGACTAGCGGGAGCTATGAGCAGTTCTTC,CASSPRTSGSYEQFF
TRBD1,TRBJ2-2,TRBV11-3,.,TGTGCCAGCAGCCCGACAGGGGTTACCGGGGAGCTGTTTTTT,CASSPTGVTGELFF
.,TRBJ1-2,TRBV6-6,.,TGTGCCAGCAGTTACCCGTCACAGAACTATGGCTACACCTTC,CASSYPSQNYGYTF
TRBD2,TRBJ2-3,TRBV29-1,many,TGCAGCGTTGAAGGGTTTCCGGGAGGCTACACAGATACGCAGTATTTT,CSVEGFPGGYTDTQYF
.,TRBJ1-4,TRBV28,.,TGTGCCAGCAGCCACGATGCAACTAATGAAAAACTGTTTTTT,CASSHDATNEKLFF
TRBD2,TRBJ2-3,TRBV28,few,TGTGCCAGCAGTTTTTTGGGGACTAGCGGGAGTGGGCAGTATTTT,CASSFLGTSGSGQYF
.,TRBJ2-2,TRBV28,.,TGTGCCAGCAGTGGACGGAACACCGGGGAGCTGTTTTTT,CASSGRNTGELFF
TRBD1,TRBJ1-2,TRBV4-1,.,TGCGCCAGCAGCCCTTTGGGGACAGAAAGAACTAACTATGGCTACACCTTC,CASSPLGTERTNYGYTF
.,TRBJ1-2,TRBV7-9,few,TGTGCCAGCAGTTTCCAGGAATATGGCTACACCTTC,CASSFQEYGYTF
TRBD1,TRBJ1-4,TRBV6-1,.,TGTGCCAGCAGTGCCCCTCCCGGGACAGGGGCGGAAAAACTGTTTTTT,CASSAPPGTGAEKLFF
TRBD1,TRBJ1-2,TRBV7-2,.,TGTGCCAGCAGCTTAGCCACAGGGGGAGGCTACACCTTC,CASSLATGGGYTF
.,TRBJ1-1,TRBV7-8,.,TGTGCCAGCGGGAGGGCGGCGGCGAACACTGAAGCTTTCTTT,CASGRAAANTEAFF
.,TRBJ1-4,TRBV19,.,TGTGCCAGTAGTATAGGGGGAGCTAGGCATCAAGAGACTTTT,CASSIGGARHQETF
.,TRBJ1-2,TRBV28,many,TGTGCCAGCAGTTTTGGCAGTACAATAAAAGGCTACACCTTC,CASSFGSTIKGYTF
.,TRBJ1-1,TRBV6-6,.,TGTGCCAGCAGTTTCCGAGGCACTGAAGCTTTCTTT,CASSFRGTEAFF
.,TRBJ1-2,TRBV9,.,TGTGCCAGCAGCGCGCCCGACGGACCCTATGGCTACACCTTC,CASSAPDGPYGYTF
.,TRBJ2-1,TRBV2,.,TGTGCCAGCAGGCTCGCCGGCGGGGAGCAGTTCTTC,CASRLAGGEQFF
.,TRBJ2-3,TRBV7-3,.,TGTGCCAGCAGCTTGGGGGGTCAAGATACGCAGTATTTT,CASSLGGQDTQYF
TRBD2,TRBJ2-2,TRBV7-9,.,TGTGCCAGCAGTCCGACTAGCGCCGGGGAGCTGTTTTTT,CASSPTSAGELFF
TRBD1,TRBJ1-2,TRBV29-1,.,TGCAGCGTTGGGATGGACAGGGGAATCTATGGCTACACCTTC,CSVGMDRGIYGYTF
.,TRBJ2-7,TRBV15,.,TGTGCCACCAGCCAGAGGGGGAGCGCAGGCGAGCAGTACTTC,CATSQRGSAGEQYF
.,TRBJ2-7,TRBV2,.,TGTGCCAGCAGGGGGGACTTAAGCTCCTACGAGCAGTACTTC,CASRGDLSSYEQYF
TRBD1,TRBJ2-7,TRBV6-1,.,TGTGCCAGCAGTCCCCCGACAGGGAAATCCTACGAGCAGTACTTC,CASSPPTGKSYEQYF
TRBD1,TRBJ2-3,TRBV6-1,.,TGTGCCAGCAGTAACGGACAGGGTGGGTGGAATACGCAGTATTTT,CASSNGQGGWNTQYF
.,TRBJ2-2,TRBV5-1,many,TGCGCCAGCAGCCCCCGCGAAGTTCCCGGGGAGCTGTTTTTT,CASSPREVPGELFF
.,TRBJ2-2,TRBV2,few,TGTGCCAGCGGTCCGAACACCGGGGAGCTGTTTTTT,CASGPNTGELFF
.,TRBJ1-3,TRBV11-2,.,TGTGCCAGCAGCTTAATAAGTTCGCCGGGTCAGAGAAACACCATATATTTT,CASSLISSPGQRNTIYF
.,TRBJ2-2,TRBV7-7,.,TGTGCCAGCAGCTTCGGGGGCACCGGGGAGCTGTTTTTT,CASSFGGTGELFF
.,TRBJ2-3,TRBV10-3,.,TGTGCCATCAGTGGAGGGGCGGCAGGGTACACAGATACGCAGTATTTT,CAISGGAAGYTDTQYF
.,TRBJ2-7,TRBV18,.,TGTGCCAGCTCCCAGCGGACGGACTCCTACGAGCAGTACTTC,CASSQRTDSYEQYF
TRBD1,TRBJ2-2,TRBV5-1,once,TGCGCCAGCAGCTTGGCCGACAGGGGGACCGGGGAGCTGTTTTTT,CASSLADRGTGELFF
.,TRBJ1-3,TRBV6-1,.,TGTGCCAGCAGTGAAGTGGGGCACACCATATATTTT,CASSEVGHTIYF
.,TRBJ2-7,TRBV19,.,TGTGCCAGTAGTATGACGGCGGCTACCTACGAGCAGTACTTC,CASSMTAATYEQYF
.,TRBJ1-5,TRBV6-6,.,TGTGCCAGCAGTACTCCGTCTCAGCCCCAGCATTTT,CASSTPSQPQHF
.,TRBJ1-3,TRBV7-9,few,TGTGCCAGCAGCTCCCGGACAGTCCTCAACACCATATATTTT,CASSSRTVLNTIYF
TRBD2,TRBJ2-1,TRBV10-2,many,TGCGCCAGTCGGACTAGCGGGATCAATGAGCAGTTCTTC,CASRTSGINEQFF
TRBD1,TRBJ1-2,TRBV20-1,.,TGCAGTGCTAAACAGGGGTGGGCCTTC,CSAKQGWAF
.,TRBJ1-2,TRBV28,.,TGTGCCAGTGGTACAGGGCCCTATAACTATGGCTACACCTTC,CASGTGPYNYGYTF
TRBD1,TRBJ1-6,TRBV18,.,TGTGCCAGCTCTCCCACGGGCAGGGGGCATTCACCCCTCCACTTT,CASSPTGRGHSPLHF
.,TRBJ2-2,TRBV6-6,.,TGTGCCAGCAGTTACTATCTTACCGGGGAGCTGTTTTTT,CASSYYLTGELFF
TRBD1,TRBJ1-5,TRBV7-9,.,TGTGCCAGCAGCTTATCCGGGGACAGTCAGCCCCAGCATTTT,CASSLSGDSQPQHF
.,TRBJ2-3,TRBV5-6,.,TGTGCCAGCAGCTTGGACCCCCCAGATACGCAGTATTTT,CASSLDPPDTQYF
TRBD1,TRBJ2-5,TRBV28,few,TGTGCCACCCACACGATCGGGACAGGAGGAGAGACCCAGTACTTC,CATHTIGTGGETQYF
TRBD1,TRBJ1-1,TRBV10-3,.,TGTGCCATCAGTGACCCGGGACAGGCGAACACTGAAGCTTTCTTT,CAISDPGQANTEAFF
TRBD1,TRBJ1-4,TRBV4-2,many,TGTGCCAGCAGCCAAGGGACAGGGGGTTTTGAAAAACTGTTTTTT,CASSQGTGGFEKLFF
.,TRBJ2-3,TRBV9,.,TGTGCCAGCAGCGTAGGCGAGGGCCGGGGCACAGATACGCAGTATTTT,CASSVGEGRGTDTQYF
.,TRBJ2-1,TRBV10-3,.,TGTGCCATCAGTGAACGAGGTTGGCTTGACAATGAGCAGTTCTTC,CAISERGWLDNEQFF
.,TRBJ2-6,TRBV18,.,TGTGCCAGCTCACCGACATCGGGCTCTGGGGCCAACGTCCTGACTTTC,CASSPTSGSGANVLTF
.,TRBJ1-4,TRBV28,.,TGTGCCAGCAGGAGGGGAGGAGAAAAACTGTTTTTT,CASRRGGEKLFF
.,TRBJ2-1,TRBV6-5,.,TGTGCCAGCAGTCCCTTCGGGAGAGGGGTCTATGAGCAGTTCTTC,CASSPFGRGVYEQFF
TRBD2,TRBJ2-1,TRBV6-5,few,TGTGCCAGCAGTCGCGCTAGCGGCTCCTACAATGAGCAGTTCTTC,CASSRASGSYNEQFF
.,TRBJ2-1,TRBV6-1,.,TGTGCCAGCAGTGGGGGGTGGAGGTGGCCCTACAATGAGCAGTTCTTC,CASSGGWRWPYNEQFF